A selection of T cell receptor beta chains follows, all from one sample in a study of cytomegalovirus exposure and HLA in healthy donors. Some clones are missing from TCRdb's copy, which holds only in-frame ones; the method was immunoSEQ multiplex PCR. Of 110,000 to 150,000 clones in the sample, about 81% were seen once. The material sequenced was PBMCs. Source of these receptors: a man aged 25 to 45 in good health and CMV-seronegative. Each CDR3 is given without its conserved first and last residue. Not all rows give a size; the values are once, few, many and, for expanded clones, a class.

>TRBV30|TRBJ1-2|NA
AWSATGEGYT
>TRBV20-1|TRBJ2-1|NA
SAMSLAEQF
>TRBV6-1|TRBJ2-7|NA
ASSATGDYEQY
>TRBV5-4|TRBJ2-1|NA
ASSLGGQRAANEQF
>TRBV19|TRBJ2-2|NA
ASSNRVTGELF
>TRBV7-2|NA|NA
ASSSTAGSSYEQY
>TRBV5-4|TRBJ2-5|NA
ASSFGQGGSPETQY
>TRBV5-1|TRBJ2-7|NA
ASSLMDGRISEQY
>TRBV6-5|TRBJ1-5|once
ASSLSQGDQPQH
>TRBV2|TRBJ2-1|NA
ASSEEWTQGNDEQF
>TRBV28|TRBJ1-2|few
ASSLWGGQEGYT
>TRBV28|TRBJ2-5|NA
ASSSSPSGRETQY
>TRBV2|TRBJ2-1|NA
ASSPPVYNEQF
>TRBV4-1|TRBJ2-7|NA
ASSLGTSGSYEQY
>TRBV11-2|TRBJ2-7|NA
ASSTPGRESSYEQY
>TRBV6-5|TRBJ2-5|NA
ASSPSVRETQY
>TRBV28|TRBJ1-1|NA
ASSPQGLLAEAF
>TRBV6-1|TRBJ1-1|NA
ASSGHRASTEAF
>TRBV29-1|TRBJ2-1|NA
SVERATSDNEQF
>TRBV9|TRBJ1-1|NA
ASSVPPGGLNTEAF
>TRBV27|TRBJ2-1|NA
ASRLAGISYNEQF
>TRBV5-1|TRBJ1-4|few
ASSTGQKEEKLF
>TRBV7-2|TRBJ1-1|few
ASSFGRNTEAF
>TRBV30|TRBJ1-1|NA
AWRLRDFTEAF
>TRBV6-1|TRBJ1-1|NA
ASRSGEGWYTEAF
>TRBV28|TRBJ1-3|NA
ATVQGARNTIY
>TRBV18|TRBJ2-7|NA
ASSQAQGHEQY
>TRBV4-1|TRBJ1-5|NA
ASSQPNQPQH
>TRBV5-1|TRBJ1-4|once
ASSAGTVQSEKLF
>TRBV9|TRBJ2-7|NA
ASSVAGDYYEQY
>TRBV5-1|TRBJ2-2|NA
ASSQPGGLNTGELF
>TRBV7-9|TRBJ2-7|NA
ASSLGVGLGSEQY
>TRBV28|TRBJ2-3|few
ASRAPSGREGDTQY
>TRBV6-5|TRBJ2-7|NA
ASSYGTARGDEQY
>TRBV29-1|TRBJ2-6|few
SVGGVADRGRKSSVSGANVLT
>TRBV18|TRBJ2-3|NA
ASSPGTEDTQY
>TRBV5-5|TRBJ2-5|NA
ASSFSPGVGQETQY